This T cell receptor (beta chain) appears in the sequencing data of a study of control samples from healthy donors and cancer patients. V dropped 7 bases and J dropped 6; count of bases not matched to a gene: 11. CDR1 and CDR2 from the germline V gene are LNHDA and SQIVND (reference sequence). The CDR3 is made up of 14 amino acids. Assay: immunoSEQ multiplex PCR; the TCRdb copy retains only in-frame clones and omits some. This repertoire shows over 120,000 clones, roughly 94% found once; its top ten account for approximately 15%. The clonotype comes from a man aged 55-75 years with colorectal cancer. The sample consisted of PBMCs. The V gene is TRBV19, the J gene TRBJ1-2, with 7 bases matching TRBD1. The CDR3 reads CASTPRQGGNGYTF. The CDR3, as DNA: TGTGCCAGTACCCCAAGACAGGGTGGTAATGGCTACACCTTC. Supplemented by reference TRBV19 and TRBJ1-2, the full variable domain reads DGGITQSPKYLFRKEGQNVTLSCEQNLNHDAMYWYRQDPGQGLRLIYYSQIVNDFQKGDIAEGYSVSREKKESFPLTVTSAQKNPTAFYLCASTPRQGGNGYTFGSGTRLTVV.